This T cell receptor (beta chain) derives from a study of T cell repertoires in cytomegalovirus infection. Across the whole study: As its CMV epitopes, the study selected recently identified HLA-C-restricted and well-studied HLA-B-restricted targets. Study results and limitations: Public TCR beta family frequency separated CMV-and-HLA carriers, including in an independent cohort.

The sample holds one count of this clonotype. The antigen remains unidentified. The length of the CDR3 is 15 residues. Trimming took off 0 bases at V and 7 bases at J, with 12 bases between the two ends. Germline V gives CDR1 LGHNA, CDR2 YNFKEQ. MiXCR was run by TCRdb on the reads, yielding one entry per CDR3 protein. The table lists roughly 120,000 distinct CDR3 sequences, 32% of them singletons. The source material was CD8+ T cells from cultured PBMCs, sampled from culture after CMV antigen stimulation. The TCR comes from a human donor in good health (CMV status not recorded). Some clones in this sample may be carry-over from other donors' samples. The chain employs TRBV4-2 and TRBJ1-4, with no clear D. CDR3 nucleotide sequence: TGTGCCAGCAGCCAAGAACCGCCGGGTGGTGAAAAACTGTTTTTT. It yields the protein CASSQEPPGGEKLFF.